Listed below are T cell receptor beta chains from one sample, sequenced in a study of T cells in Graves' hyperthyroidism and ophthalmopathy. TCRdb itself ran the multiplex PCR reads through MiXCR, one entry per CDR3 protein. This table has approximately 400,000 distinct CDR3 sequences, about 15% appearing once. The sample was blood. The receptors here all came from a woman in her 30s with Graves' hyperthyroidism. Each CDR3 is given with its conserved first and last residue. Each record gives: CDR3 length, D gene, J gene, V gene, clone size, CDR3 protein, CDR3 DNA. A D gene is named only where the DNA matches it firmly. Not every row has a clone size; where given, it reads once, few, many or a size class.

17,TRBD1,TRBJ1-3,TRBV9,NA,CASSFTTGDSSGNTIYF,TGTGCCAGCAGCTTTACGACAGGGGACAGCTCTGGAAACACCATATATTTT
17,TRBD2,TRBJ2-5,TRBV20-1,NA,CSARPFTSGGHQETQYF,TGCAGTGCTAGACCATTCACTAGCGGGGGCCATCAAGAGACCCAGTACTTC
12,TRBD1,TRBJ2-7,TRBV6-1,few,CASGQGLNEQYF,TGTGCCAGCGGACAGGGGTTGAACGAGCAGTACTTC
16,NA,TRBJ2-6,TRBV19,NA,CASSIVAGAGANVLTF,TGTGCCAGTAGTATAGTGGCAGGGGCTGGGGCCAACGTCCTGACTTTC
13,NA,TRBJ2-1,TRBV28,many,CASSSYREAEQFF,TGTGCCAGCAGTTCCTACAGGGAGGCTGAGCAGTTCTTC
14,TRBD1,TRBJ1-2,TRBV6-5,few,CASSYGTGFYGYTF,TGTGCCAGCAGTTACGGGACAGGCTTCTATGGCTACACCTTC
14,NA,TRBJ2-1,TRBV6-1,NA,CASSESGHRGEQFF,TGTGCCAGCAGTGAGTCGGGCCACCGGGGTGAGCAGTTCTTC
16,NA,TRBJ2-3,TRBV7-8,many,CASSLQVWAPTDTQYF,TGTGCCAGCAGCTTGCAGGTGTGGGCTCCCACAGATACGCAGTATTTT
14,NA,TRBJ2-3,TRBV5-1,NA,CATKGAISTDTQYF,TGCGCCACCAAAGGGGCCATTAGCACAGATACGCAGTATTTT
17,TRBD2,TRBJ2-7,TRBV3-1,few,CASTSGTSGGSSYEQYF,TGTGCCAGCACCTCTGGGACTAGCGGAGGGAGCTCCTACGAGCAGTACTTC
16,NA,TRBJ2-3,TRBV3-1,many,CASSRSTSRRTDTQYF,TGTGCCAGCAGCCGAAGTACTAGCCGACGCACAGATACGCAGTATTTT
14,NA,TRBJ1-5,TRBV6-5,NA,CASSYGGAHQPQHF,TGTGCCAGCAGTTACGGGGGGGCCCATCAGCCCCAGCATTTT
20,NA,TRBJ2-1,TRBV24-1,few,CATSDFKGLLLKNSYNEQFF,TGTGCCACCAGTGATTTTAAGGGCCTCCTTCTGAAAAACTCCTACAATGAGCAGTTCTTC
15,NA,TRBJ2-7,TRBV20-1,NA,CSARDIRRDSYEQYF,TGCAGTGCTAGAGATATTCGACGGGACTCCTACGAGCAGTACTTC
17,TRBD2,TRBJ2-3,TRBV7-2,many,CASSLSSSGQSTDTQYF,TGTGCCAGCAGCTTATCGTCTAGCGGGCAGAGCACAGATACGCAGTATTTT
13,NA,TRBJ2-1,TRBV7-8,many,CASSFRWDNEQFF,TGTGCCAGCAGCTTCCGCTGGGACAATGAGCAGTTCTTC
15,TRBD1,TRBJ2-4,TRBV18,NA,CASSPSRGPWNIQYF,TGTGCCAGCTCACCCTCGAGGGGGCCGTGGAACATTCAGTACTTC
15,NA,TRBJ2-3,TRBV28,NA,CASSGGPFSTDTQYF,TGTGCCAGCAGCGGGGGACCGTTTAGCACAGATACGCAGTATTTT
16,NA,TRBJ2-2,TRBV28,few,CASTLGTNLLAGELFF,TGTGCCAGCACCCTGGGGACCAATCTCTTGGCCGGGGAGCTGTTTTTT
12,NA,TRBJ1-1,TRBV6-1,NA,CASSGGHTEAFF,TGTGCCAGCAGTGGGGGACACACTGAAGCTTTCTTT
13,NA,TRBJ2-7,TRBV28,many,CATTDGTSYEQYF,TGTGCCACAACCGACGGGACATCCTACGAGCAGTACTTC
15,TRBD1,TRBJ1-6,TRBV6-5,NA,CASSYRDSSNSPLHF,TGTGCCAGCAGTTACCGGGACAGCTCCAATTCACCCCTCCACTTT
13,TRBD1,TRBJ1-3,TRBV6-1,few,CASSQGVGFTIYF,TGTGCCAGCAGTCAGGGGGTGGGGTTCACCATATATTTT
16,TRBD2,TRBJ2-2,TRBV7-2,few,CASSLVVAGHTGELFF,TGTGCCAGCAGCTTAGTAGTAGCGGGGCACACCGGGGAGCTGTTTTTT
15,TRBD2,TRBJ2-1,TRBV7-2,many,CASSAIAGVYNEQFF,TGTGCCAGCAGCGCAATAGCGGGAGTCTACAATGAGCAGTTCTTC
13,TRBD2,TRBJ2-1,TRBV10-2,few,CAIASGRAYEQFF,TGCGCCATCGCTAGCGGGAGGGCTTATGAGCAGTTCTTC
13,NA,TRBJ2-3,TRBV6-2/TRBV6-3,NA,CASAGQSTDTQYF,TGTGCCAGCGCGGGGCAGAGCACAGATACGCAGTATTTT
16,NA,TRBJ1-4,TRBV27,few,CASSSFPGGGNEKLFF,TGTGCCAGCAGTTCATTCCCCGGGGGCGGCAATGAAAAACTGTTTTTT